This paragraph reports one T cell receptor (beta chain). The sample belongs to a study of T cells expressing NK-cell markers. Per the germline V gene, CDR1 is SGHAT and CDR2 is FQNNGV. CDR3 length: 15 amino acids. With the 5' RACE reads reprocessed, TCRdb shows one record per CDR3 protein and no DNA. Here the sample table reports 500,000 to 700,000 distinct CDR3 sequences. The sample comprised blood T cells: a sorted CD56 or NKG2C T cell subset, CD4+ or CD8+ T cells, or bulk PBMC T cells (not recorded which). The V call is TRBV11-2, the J call TRBJ2-1. The sequence came from a man younger than 30 in good health. The CDR3 reads CASSSSLGNYNEQFF.